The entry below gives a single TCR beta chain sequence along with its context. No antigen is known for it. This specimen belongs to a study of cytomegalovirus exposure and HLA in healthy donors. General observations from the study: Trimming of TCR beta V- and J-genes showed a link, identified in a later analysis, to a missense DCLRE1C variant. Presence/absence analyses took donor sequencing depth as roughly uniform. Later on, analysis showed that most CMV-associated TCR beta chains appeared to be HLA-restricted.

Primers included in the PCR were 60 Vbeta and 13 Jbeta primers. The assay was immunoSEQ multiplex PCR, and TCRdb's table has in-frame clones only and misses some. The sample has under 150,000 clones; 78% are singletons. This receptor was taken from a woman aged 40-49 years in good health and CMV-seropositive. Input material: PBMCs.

The CDR3 sequence is CASSLLQGGTGELFF. DNA of the CDR3: TGTGCCAGCAGTTTATTACAGGGAGGGACCGGGGAGCTGTTTTTT. V usage is TRBV28 and J usage is TRBJ2-2, with D possibly TRBD2 on 7 matching bases. From germline, CDR1 is MDHEN and CDR2 SYDVKM. Trimming cost V 1 base and J 5 bases, with 11 bases left between them. This CDR3 spans 15 amino acids.